The sequence of this T cell receptor (beta chain) was determined in a study of T cell clones after liver transplantation. The CDR3 covers 12 residues. V was pared by 5 bases and J by 3 bases, with 8 bases between. CDR1 is SGHAT, CDR2 FQNNGV, per germline. This clone was counted only a few times. Profiled with immunoSEQ multiplex PCR; TCRdb holds only in-frame clones, not every one. The sample records tens of thousands of clones, roughly 84% being singletons. The chain links TRBV11-2 to TRBJ2-7; tentative D call: TRBD2 (5 bases). This specimen consisted of CD4+ T cells from blood, obtained less than 50 months after liver transplant. The receptor comes from a human patient who received a liver transplant. Some of these T cells may belong to the graft donor. The CDR3 here is CASSPSGYEQYF. The CDR3 DNA reads as TGTGCCAGCAGCCCCAGCGGCTACGAGCAGTACTTC. Together with reference TRBV11-2 and TRBJ2-7, the CDR3 gives the full variable domain: EAGVAQSPRYKIIEKRQSVAFWCNPISGHATLYWYQQILGQGPKLLIQFQNNGVVDDSQLPKDRFSAERLKGVDSTLKIQPAKLEDSAVYLCASSPSGYEQYFGPGTRLTVT.